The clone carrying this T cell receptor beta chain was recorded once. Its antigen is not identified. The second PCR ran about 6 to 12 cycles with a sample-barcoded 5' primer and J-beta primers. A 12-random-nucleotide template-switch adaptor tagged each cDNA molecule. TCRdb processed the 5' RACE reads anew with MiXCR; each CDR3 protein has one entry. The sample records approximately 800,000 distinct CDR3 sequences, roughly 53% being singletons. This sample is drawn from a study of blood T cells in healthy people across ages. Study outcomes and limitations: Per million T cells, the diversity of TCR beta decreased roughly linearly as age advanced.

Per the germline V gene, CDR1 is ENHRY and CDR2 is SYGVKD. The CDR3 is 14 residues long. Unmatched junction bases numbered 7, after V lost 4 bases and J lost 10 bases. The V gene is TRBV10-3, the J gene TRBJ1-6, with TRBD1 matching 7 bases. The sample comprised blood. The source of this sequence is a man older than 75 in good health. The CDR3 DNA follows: TGTGCCATCAGTGCGGGACAGCCCAGATCACCCCTCCACTTT. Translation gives CAISAGQPRSPLHF.